The 3 T cell receptor beta chains given below trace back to one sample, sequenced in a study of blood T cell repertoires in COVID-19. The method was immunoSEQ multiplex PCR; TCRdb's version includes in-frame clones alone and lacks a portion of them. The repertoire consists of tens of thousands of clones, with approximately 90% occurring once and the leading ten covering 9.5% to 12%. Sequenced material: peripheral blood. These receptors were taken from a human donor in a cohort sampled during active COVID-19.

J is TRBJ2-1 and V is TRBV28, with TRBD2 as a possible D gene (6 bases). This CDR3 comprises 16 residues. Germline V CDR1 and CDR2: MDHEN, SYDVKM. Deletions cut 3 bases from V and 2 bases from J, with 14 bases between. DNA for the CDR3: TGTGCCAGCAGTTTGGTCGGGAGTAGCGCCTACAATGAGCAGTTCTTC. Translation: CASSLVGSSAYNEQFF.

This chain uses TRBV6-4 with TRBJ2-1; 14 bases map to TRBD2. The CDR3 is made up of 15 amino acids. The germline CDR1 and CDR2 sequences are MRHNA and SNTAGT. V dropped 5 bases and J dropped 8; count of bases not matched to a gene: 5. The CDR3 region is CASSPGTSGSYEQFF. The CDR3 DNA reads as TGTGCCAGCAGTCCGGGGACTAGCGGGAGCTATGAGCAGTTCTTC.

A single count supports this clone. The gene calls are TRBV5-1 and TRBJ2-7; TRBD2 agrees at 9 bases. Looked up from germline, CDR1 is SGHRS and CDR2 is YFSETQ. V shed 0 bases, J shed 1 base, and the junction held 11 bases outside the gene matches. The length of the CDR3 is 18 residues. This CDR3 is CASSLGREGPRRSYEQYF. Written as DNA, the CDR3 is TGCGCCAGCAGCTTGGGGCGGGAGGGCCCTCGACGGTCCTACGAGCAGTACTTC. Complete variable domain (other parts from reference TRBV5-1 and TRBJ2-7): KAGVTQTPRYLIKTRGQQVTLSCSPISGHRSVSWYQQTPGQGLQFLFEYFSETQRNKGNFPGRFSGRQFSNSRSEMNVSTLELGDSALYLCASSLGREGPRRSYEQYFGPGTRLTVT.